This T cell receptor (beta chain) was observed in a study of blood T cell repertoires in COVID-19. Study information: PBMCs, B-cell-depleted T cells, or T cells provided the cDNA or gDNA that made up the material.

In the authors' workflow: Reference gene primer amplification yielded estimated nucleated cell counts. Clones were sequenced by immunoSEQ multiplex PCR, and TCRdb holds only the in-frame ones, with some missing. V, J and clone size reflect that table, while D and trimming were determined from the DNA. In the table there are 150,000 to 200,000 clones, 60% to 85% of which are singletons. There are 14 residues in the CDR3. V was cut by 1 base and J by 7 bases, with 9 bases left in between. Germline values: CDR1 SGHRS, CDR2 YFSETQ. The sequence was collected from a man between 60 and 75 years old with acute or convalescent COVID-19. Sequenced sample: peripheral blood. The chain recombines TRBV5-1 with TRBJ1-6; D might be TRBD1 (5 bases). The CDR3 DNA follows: TGCGCCAGCAGCTTGTGGACATTAAATTCACCCCTCCACTTT. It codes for CASSLWTLNSPLHF.